The entry that follows covers one T cell receptor (beta chain) sequence. Antigen unknown. This sample is part of a study of PD-1 blockade in classical Hodgkin lymphoma. Documented time point: newly diagnosed, previously untreated cHL patient sample. CD8+ T cell isolation from thawed PBMCs was performed by magnetic negative selection. Researchers used newly diagnosed, untreated classical Hodgkin lymphoma PBMCs for comparison. Clones were read by immunoSEQ multiplex PCR, and TCRdb kept only the in-frame ones, dropping some. Of some 5,000 clones in the sample, 86% were seen once. Study-wide results and limits: The origin of the repertoire differences remains undefined, with disease activity or prior therapy as possible causes. Newly diagnosed patients had baseline TCR diversity that was reportedly lower than that of healthy donors.

The V gene end was trimmed by 5 bases and the J gene end by 4 bases; junction bases not matched to a gene: 9. The CDR3 length is 15 residues. From germline, CDR1 is MNHEY and CDR2 SVGAGI. The source material was CD8+ T cells from blood. This chain connects TRBV6-5 to TRBJ1-1, with 8 bases aligning to TRBD1. The clonotype originates from a human donor with classical Hodgkin lymphoma. CDR3: CASSKTTGEGTEAFF. The CDR3 DNA reads TGTGCCAGCAGTAAGACGACAGGGGAGGGCACTGAAGCTTTCTTT.